The 14 T cell receptor beta chains presented below share a single source sample, sequenced in a study of shared clonotypes between healthy human individuals. Repertoires were generated with immunoSEQ multiplex PCR, while TCRdb's copy carries only in-frame clones and drops some. The sample lists hundreds of thousands of clones, 70% to 80% occurring once. The sequencing input was PBMCs. Receptors originate from a woman in her forties in good health. Some clones in this sample may be carry-over from other donors' samples.

The V call is TRBV19, the J call TRBJ2-1, with 7 bases identical to TRBD2. The CDR3 spans 12 residues. V dropped 3 bases and J dropped 10; count of bases not matched to a gene: 3. Per germline, CDR1 LNHDA and CDR2 SQIVND (reference sequence). For the CDR3, the DNA is TGTGCCAGTAGTATTGGGAGGGCCGAGCAGTTCTTC. Translation gives CASSIGRAEQFF.

The chain recombines TRBV5-8 with TRBJ1-5; no firm D call. Germline CDR1 SGHTS, CDR2 YDEGEE. V was cut by 1 base and J by 7 bases, with 9 bases left in between. CDR3 size: 13 residues. CDR3: CASSLSSTQPQHF. DNA for the CDR3: TGTGCCAGCAGCTTGAGTTCAACGCAGCCCCAGCATTTT.

V is TRBV4-1 and J is TRBJ2-7; no definite D call. Between the trimmed V and J ends, which lost 0 bases and 1 base, there was a span of 13 bases. CDR3 size: 16 residues. Germline V lookup: CDR1 MGHRA, CDR2 YSYEKL. CDR3 bases: TGCGCCAGCAGCCAAGAACTCGGCAGCGCTTCCTACGAGCAGTACTTC. Its protein is CASSQELGSASYEQYF.

The chain is built from TRBV27 and TRBJ1-3; unclear D gene. CDR3 size: 11 residues. V lost 7 bases to trimming and J lost 4 bases, with 5 bases between them. Per germline, CDR1 MNHEY and CDR2 SMNVEV (reference sequence). CDR3 protein: CASIWGNTIYF. The CDR3 DNA sequence: TGTGCCAGCATTTGGGGAAACACCATATATTTT.

The chain couples TRBV7-2 to TRBJ2-5; the D gene is possibly TRBD2 (6 bases). The V gene's germline CDR1 is SGHTA and CDR2 FQGNSA. CDR3 length: 14 amino acids. Trimming cost V 5 bases and J 5 bases, with 15 bases left between them. CDR3 DNA: TGTGCCAGCAGCCCTCGACTAGTCGAGGAGACCCAGTACTTC. Amino acids: CASSPRLVEETQYF.

The rearrangement uses TRBV7-3 and TRBJ2-1, with TRBD1 matching 8 bases. Germline trimming cut 4 bases from V and 8 bases from J; bases unmatched to any gene: 13. The CDR3 consists of 16 residues. CDR1 and CDR2 from the germline V gene are SGHTA and FQGTGA. CDR3 in amino acids: CASSSTPRQGKDEQFF. The DNA of the CDR3 is TGTGCCAGCAGCTCAACCCCGAGACAGGGGAAGGATGAGCAGTTCTTC.

The chain is built from TRBV6-6 and TRBJ2-7, with TRBD2 matching over 8 bases. Germline values: CDR1 MNHNY, CDR2 SVGAGI (reference sequence). J lost 0 bases, V lost 10 bases, and 8 bases had no gene match. The CDR3 is 14 residues long. The DNA for the CDR3 is TGTGCCACCCGGGCGGGAGGCCCCTCCTACGAGCAGTACTTC. This encodes CATRAGGPSYEQYF.

The gene calls are TRBV19 and TRBJ2-1; 8 bases fit TRBD2. Germline V gives CDR1 LNHDA, CDR2 SQIVND (reference sequence). V lost 6 bases and J lost 4; bases outside the gene matches: 2. This CDR3 is 13 amino acids long. CDR3 sequence (DNA): TGTGCCAGTAGGGGACTAGTATACAATGAGCAGTTCTTC. This sequence encodes CASRGLVYNEQFF.

J is TRBJ1-2 and V is TRBV28; maybe TRBD1 (5 bases). Germline CDR1 and CDR2: MDHEN and SYDVKM. V was shortened by 2 bases and J by 6 bases, with 10 bases between the two germline ends. This CDR3 contains 13 residues. The CDR3: CASSLLPGNGYTF. CDR3 nucleotides: TGTGCCAGCAGTTTACTCCCAGGGAATGGCTACACCTTC.

The V and J genes are TRBV30 and TRBJ1-4, with 10 bases lining up with TRBD1. The J segment lost 7 bases and the V segment lost 0 bases, leaving 5 bases of the junction unmatched. Germline V gives CDR1 GTSNPN, CDR2 SVGIG (reference sequence). The CDR3 contains 15 residues. As DNA, the CDR3 is TGTGCCTGGAGTGTGGGGACAGGGGCGGCTGAAAAACTGTTTTTT. Its translation is CAWSVGTGAAEKLFF.

This clone was seen only once. The V and J genes are TRBV5-1 and TRBJ2-1; no definite D call. The CDR3 covers 15 residues. Germline values: CDR1 SGHRS, CDR2 YFSETQ. V lost 0 bases, J lost 0 bases, and 7 bases lay in between. The CDR3 protein is CASSLGSGSYNEQFF. The CDR3, as DNA: TGCGCCAGCAGCTTGGGATCGGGCTCCTACAATGAGCAGTTCTTC.

In its sample, this clone was seen a few times. The chain is built from TRBV6-5 and TRBJ2-1; no definite D call. The CDR3 spans 15 residues. V shed 6 bases and J shed 4 bases, with 16 bases lying between them. Germline CDR1 is MNHEY and CDR2 is SVGAGI. CDR3 region: CASRSFRALYNEQFF. The DNA for the CDR3 is TGTGCCAGCAGGTCTTTTAGAGCCTTATACAATGAGCAGTTCTTC.

Concerning this clone: Given a much more abundant clone one base away, this may be a read error. V usage is TRBV9 and J usage is TRBJ2-7, with 12 nucleotides matching TRBD2. V gave up 4 bases and J gave up 3 bases; unmatched junction bases: 5. The CDR3 spans 15 residues. CDR1 SGDLS and CDR2 YYNGEE come from the germline V gene. Here the CDR3 DNA reads TGTGCCAGCAGCCCCCGGACTAGCGGGATCTACGAGCAGTACTTC. This gives the protein CASSPRTSGIYEQYF.

The chain carries TRBV5-1 and TRBJ2-2; D could derive from TRBD1 or TRBD2 (5 bases each). The CDR3 is made up of 14 amino acids. Germline lookup yields CDR1 SGHRS and CDR2 YFSETQ. Trimming left V 2 bases short and J 6 bases short, with 11 bases between. CDR3 coding DNA: TGCGCCAGCAGCTTCGGGACGTCGGCCGGGGAGCTGTTTTTT. Translated: CASSFGTSAGELFF.